This T cell receptor (beta chain) appears in the sequencing data of a study of cytomegalovirus exposure and HLA in healthy donors. Findings and limits, study-wide: Rates of TCR association differed by HLA locus in a later analysis, with DRB1 highest and HLA-C lowest.

V shed 6 bases, J shed 1 base, and the junction held 5 bases outside the gene matches. There are 14 residues in the CDR3. CDR1 is WNHNN and CDR2 is SYGVQD in the germline V gene (reference sequence). This clone has just a few counts. Its antigen is undetermined. Primers included in the PCR were 60 Vbeta and 13 Jbeta primers. Method: immunoSEQ multiplex PCR; TCRdb's copy keeps in-frame clones and lacks some. The table has 90,000 to 140,000 clones, 12% to 15% seen once; the top ten hold over 0.8%. This TCR was sampled from a female donor in good health and CMV-seronegative. The sample comprised PBMCs. The chain joins TRBV10-1 to TRBJ1-1, with 7 bases lining up with TRBD1. Here the CDR3 DNA reads TGCGCCAGCAGAGCCGGGACAGCGAACACTGAAGCTTTCTTT. Amino acid sequence: CASRAGTANTEAFF.